This T cell receptor (beta chain) was profiled in a study of blood T cell repertoires in COVID-19. Study in general: Sample material is recorded as cDNA or gDNA derived from T cells, B-cell-depleted T cells, or PBMCs.

Clones were read by immunoSEQ multiplex PCR, and TCRdb kept only the in-frame ones, dropping some. Of approximately 97,000 clones in the sample, around 90% were seen once. V was cut by 4 bases and J by 0 bases, with 8 bases left in between. The CDR3 has 14 residues. In germline, CDR1 is SGHAT, CDR2 FQDESV (reference sequence). This receptor was identified in a woman between 45 and 60 years old with COVID-19, enrolled during active disease. The specimen sequenced was peripheral blood. This chain connects TRBV11-1 to TRBJ2-3; D might be TRBD2 (6 bases). The DNA of the CDR3 is TGTGCCAGCAGCTACGGGAGTAGCACAGATACGCAGTATTTT. It is translated as CASSYGSSTDTQYF.